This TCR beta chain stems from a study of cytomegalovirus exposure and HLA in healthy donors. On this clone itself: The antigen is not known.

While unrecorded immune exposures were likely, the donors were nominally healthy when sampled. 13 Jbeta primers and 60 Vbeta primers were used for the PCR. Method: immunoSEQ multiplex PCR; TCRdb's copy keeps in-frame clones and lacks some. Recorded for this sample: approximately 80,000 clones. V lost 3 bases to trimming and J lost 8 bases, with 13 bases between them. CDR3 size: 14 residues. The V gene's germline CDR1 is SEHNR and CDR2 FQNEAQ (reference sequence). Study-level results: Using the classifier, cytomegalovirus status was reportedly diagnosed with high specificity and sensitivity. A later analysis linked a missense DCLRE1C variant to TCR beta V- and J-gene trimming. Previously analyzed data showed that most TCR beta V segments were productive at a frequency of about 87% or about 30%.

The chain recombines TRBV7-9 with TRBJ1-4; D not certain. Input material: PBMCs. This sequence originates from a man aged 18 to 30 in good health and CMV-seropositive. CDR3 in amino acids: CASSLGAFGEKLFF. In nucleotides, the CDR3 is TGTGCCAGCAGCTTGGGCGCCTTCGGAGAAAAACTGTTTTTT.